Shown below are 29 T cell receptor beta chains from a single sample sequenced in a study of HIV-infected children after antiretroviral therapy interruption. RNA-based 3' RACE libraries used unique molecular identifiers. TCRdb recomputed calls from the 3' RACE reads with MiXCR, one row per CDR3 protein. The sample shows about 15,000 distinct CDR3 sequences, about 3.4% of them seen only once. Treatment described: PENTA 11 planned treatment interruption arm or continuous ART arm. Sequencing used CD45RO+ CD8+ T cells from PBMCs, pooled from several time points, obtained from a donor given antiretroviral therapy, either interrupted or continuous. Subset described: memory CD8+ CD45RO+ CD45RA- T cells. These receptor sequences come from a pool of human donors with HIV.

This clonotype was seen at least ten times. V is TRBV3-1 and J is TRBJ1-6; 8 bases agree with TRBD1. Trimming removed 0 bases from V and 9 bases from J; junction bases left unmatched: 7. Germline-derived CDR1 and CDR2 are LGHDT and YNNKEL (reference sequence). The CDR3 consists of 16 residues. The CDR3 is CASSQERTGLFSPLHF. The CDR3 nucleotides are TGTGCCAGCAGCCAAGAAAGGACAGGGCTGTTTTCACCCCTCCACTTT.

This clonotype was seen at least ten times. This chain connects TRBV28 to TRBJ2-7, with D perhaps matching TRBD2 (5 bases). This CDR3 contains 17 residues. CDR1 is MDHEN and CDR2 is SYDVKM in the germline V gene. Trimming cost V 8 bases and J 2 bases, with 25 bases left between them. This CDR3 is CASGRGETGSPPYEQYF. In nucleotides, the CDR3 is TGTGCCAGCGGTCGAGGCGAGACGGGAAGCCCTCCCTACGAGCAGTACTTC.

This clonotype was counted many times. The V and J genes are TRBV10-2 and TRBJ1-2, with a weak D call TRBD1 (6 bases). Looked up from germline, CDR1 is WSHSY and CDR2 is SAAADI. The CDR3 is made up of 12 amino acids. The V end lost 6 bases, the J end lost 4 bases, and 9 bases lay between the germline ends. DNA of the CDR3: TGCGCCAGCAGGGACAGCCGCTATGGCTACACCTTC. Protein sequence: CASRDSRYGYTF.

This clonotype was seen ten or more times. This rearrangement joins TRBV12-3 or TRBV12-4 to TRBJ2-7, with D perhaps assigned TRBD1 or TRBD2 (5 bases each). The V gene lost 4 bases and the J gene lost 11 bases, with 15 bases spanning the gap. The CDR3 runs to 12 residues. This chain's CDR3 is CASSWGRDREYF. For the CDR3, the DNA is TGTGCCAGCAGTTGGGGTCGGGACCGAGAGTACTTC.

This rearrangement joins TRBV6-1 to TRBJ1-5; D remains unclear. V lost 2 bases and J 5 bases, leaving 16 bases between the germline ends. In germline, CDR1 is MNHNS, CDR2 SASEGT. This CDR3 has 16 amino acids. CDR3 protein: CASSEYRALGDQPQHF. The CDR3 region has the DNA TGTGCCAGCAGTGAATATAGGGCTCTGGGCGATCAGCCCCAGCATTTT.

This clonotype occurred many times. The chain couples TRBV6-1 to TRBJ1-2; D is ambiguous. CDR3 length: 13 amino acids. Trimming stripped 8 bases from V and 2 bases from J, with 12 bases between. Germline V gene sequence: CDR1 MNHNS, CDR2 SASEGT. CDR3 region: CASASAENYGYTF. The CDR3 nucleotides are TGTGCCAGCGCCTCAGCTGAGAACTATGGCTACACCTTC.

This clonotype was found many times. The V and J genes are TRBV6-6 and TRBJ1-6; D gene uncertain. CDR3 size: 18 residues. Germline V gene data show CDR1 as MNHNY and CDR2 as SVGAGI (reference sequence). V was shortened by 6 bases and J by 2 bases, with 20 bases between the two germline ends. This chain's CDR3 is CASREGTEGGPYNSPLHF. DNA of the CDR3: TGTGCCAGCAGGGAGGGTACAGAGGGAGGCCCCTATAATTCACCCCTCCACTTT.

This clonotype was detected ten times or more. The DNA of the CDR3 is TGTGCCAGCTCACCGCCCCCGGGGGGCGCCTACAATGAGCAGTTCTTC. As protein: CASSPPPGGAYNEQFF. The chain employs TRBV18 and TRBJ2-1, with D possibly being TRBD2 (7 bases). V lost 3 bases and J lost 2, with 14 bases in between. CDR1 and CDR2 (germline): KGHSH, LQKENI. This CDR3 contains 16 residues.

This clonotype has a count of ten or more. The CDR3: CASSEAGNYYEQYF. The CDR3 DNA is TGTGCCAGCAGTGAAGCTGGAAACTATTACGAGCAGTACTTC. The rearrangement links TRBV6-1 to TRBJ2-7; D gene ambiguous. The CDR3 runs to 14 residues. Germline-derived CDR1 and CDR2 are MNHNS and SASEGT. V lost 0 bases and J lost 4, with 10 bases in between.

This clonotype was seen many times. This chain uses TRBV28 with TRBJ1-6, with 11 bases matching TRBD1. This CDR3 is built from 14 residues. Germline CDR1 and CDR2: MDHEN and SYDVKM. Trimming took 4 bases from V and 9 from J; bases not matched to a gene: 2. This CDR3 reads CASSSGTGGSPLHF. The CDR3 DNA is TGTGCCAGCAGTTCCGGGACAGGGGGTTCACCCCTCCACTTT.

This clonotype was seen many times. The chain has TRBV12-3 or TRBV12-4 and TRBJ2-1, with D unclear. The CDR3 has 15 residues. The V end was cut by 6 bases, the J end by 4 bases, with 16 bases between. The CDR3 here is CASSSPRRWYNEQFF. CDR3 nucleotides: TGTGCCAGCAGCAGCCCCCGACGGTGGTACAATGAGCAGTTCTTC.

Sample share makes this clonotype medium-sized (0.01 to 0.1%). V and J are TRBV7-2 and TRBJ2-3; D gene unclear. The CDR3 runs 12 residues. Germline values: CDR1 SGHTA, CDR2 FQGNSA. Trimming removed 7 bases at V and 4 bases at J, with 9 bases between. CDR3 DNA: TGTGCCAGCAAACTCGTATCAGATACGCAGTATTTT. Residues: CASKLVSDTQYF.

This clonotype rates as medium-sized. This sequence joins TRBV6-6 and TRBJ1-5, with no clear D. Per germline, CDR1 MNHNY and CDR2 SVGAGI (reference sequence). The V end lost 0 bases, the J end lost 6 bases, and 9 bases lay between the germline ends. CDR3 length: 14 amino acids. CDR3 DNA: TGTGCCAGCAGTTACTCGGAGAGAGGTCAGCCCCAGCATTTT. Translation gives CASSYSERGQPQHF.

This clonotype was observed many times. The chain couples TRBV7-3 to TRBJ1-1, with TRBD1 matching over 8 bases. The germline CDR1 and CDR2 sequences are SGHTA and FQGTGA. The CDR3 covers 14 residues. The V gene end was trimmed by 3 bases and the J gene end by 4 bases; junction bases not matched to a gene: 4. The CDR3 DNA reads as TGTGCCAGCAGCTTCGCGGGACAGGCCACTGAAGCTTTCTTT. This encodes CASSFAGQATEAFF.

This clonotype occurred many times. The genes are TRBV15 and TRBJ2-1, with D possibly TRBD2 on 5 matching bases. Germline CDR1 and CDR2: LNHNV and YYDKDF (reference sequence). Trimming took off 5 bases at V and 3 bases at J, with 14 bases between the two ends. There are 15 residues in the CDR3. CDR3 protein: CATSPPGWFYNEQFF. Here the CDR3 DNA reads TGTGCCACCAGCCCGCCGGGATGGTTCTACAATGAGCAGTTCTTC.

This clonotype was recorded many times. The chain uses TRBV3-1 and TRBJ2-1, with D perhaps TRBD2 (6 bases). Deletions cut 0 bases from V and 6 bases from J, with 9 bases between. The CDR3 length is 14 residues. Looked up from germline, CDR1 is LGHDT and CDR2 is YNNKEL (reference sequence). CDR3 residues: CASSQDWGVNEQFF. CDR3 DNA sequence: TGTGCCAGCAGCCAAGATTGGGGGGTCAATGAGCAGTTCTTC.

This clonotype was seen ten or more times. This rearrangement joins TRBV6-1 to TRBJ1-4; 12 bases match TRBD1. The CDR3 runs to 14 residues. Germline V lookup: CDR1 MNHNS, CDR2 SASEGT. V lost 3 bases, J lost 7 bases, and 0 bases stayed unmatched. CDR3 sequence (DNA): TGTGCCAGCAGTGAGGGACAGGGGGCTGAAAAACTGTTTTTT. Amino acids: CASSEGQGAEKLFF.

This clonotype was found a few times. This chain joins TRBV20-1 and TRBJ2-7; TRBD2 matches 10 bases. V lost 5 bases and J lost 2; bases outside the gene matches: 21. CDR1 is DFQATT and CDR2 is SNEGSKA in the germline V gene (reference sequence). The CDR3 sequence is 19 residues long. CDR3 DNA: TGCAGTGCTGAGGGGGCCGGGACTAGCGAAGTGGGGCCGCCCTACGAGCAGTACTTC. Translation gives CSAEGAGTSEVGPPYEQYF.

The chain combines TRBV7-2 with TRBJ2-7; 9 positions agree with TRBD1. CDR3 size: 15 residues. The germline V gene has CDR1 SGHTA and CDR2 FQGNSA. The V and J ends lost 6 bases and 1 base, in that order; junction bases with no gene match: 7. The CDR3 region has the DNA TGTGCCAGCAGTCTTTCCGGGACAGGGTCCTACGAGCAGTACTTC. Translated: CASSLSGTGSYEQYF. Full variable domain (missing parts from reference TRBV7-2 and TRBJ2-7): GAGVSQSPSNKVTEKGKDVELRCDPISGHTALYWYRQSLGQGLEFLIYFQGNSAPDKSGLPSDRFSAERTGGSVSTLTIQRTQQEDSAVYLCASSLSGTGSYEQYFGPGTRLTVT.

This clonotype occurred many times. The rearrangement joins TRBV19 to TRBJ2-3; 7 bases are a match to TRBD2. The CDR3 totals 16 residues. The V and J ends lost 5 bases and 4 bases, in that order; junction bases with no gene match: 12. Germline loops: CDR1 LNHDA, CDR2 SQIVND (reference sequence). The CDR3 reads CASSRRWWGGSDTQYF. DNA for the CDR3: TGTGCCAGTAGTCGCCGTTGGTGGGGGGGGTCAGATACGCAGTATTTT.

This clonotype was seen many times. This sequence joins TRBV20-1 and TRBJ1-1; no clear D. This CDR3 comprises 15 residues. V was pared by 1 base and J by 0 bases, with 12 bases between. Germline-derived CDR1 and CDR2 are DFQATT and SNEGSKA (reference sequence). The CDR3 here is CSARVRLILNTEAFF. The CDR3 DNA reads as TGCAGTGCTAGAGTACGTTTAATATTGAACACTGAAGCTTTCTTT.

At least ten counts were recorded for this clonotype. This chain joins TRBV12-3 or TRBV12-4 and TRBJ2-4; 8 nucleotides line up with TRBD2. The CDR3 has 19 amino acids. V was pared by 7 bases and J by 3 bases, with 20 bases of the junction left unmatched. CDR3 coding DNA: TGTGCCAGCAAGGCCCGAGAAAAAGCGGGGGAACAGAACAAAAACATTCAGTACTTC. This encodes CASKAREKAGEQNKNIQYF.

In its sample, this clonotype was seen many times. The rearrangement uses TRBV7-9 and TRBJ2-1; 8 bases are a match to TRBD2. V lost 6 bases to trimming and J lost 4 bases; unmatched junction nucleotides: 8. This CDR3 is built from 15 residues. CDR1 SEHNR and CDR2 FQNEAQ come from the germline V gene (reference sequence). CDR3 sequence: CASRSAGAVYNEQFF. CDR3 DNA sequence: TGTGCCAGCAGATCAGCGGGAGCGGTTTACAATGAGCAGTTCTTC.

This clonotype was seen repeatedly, ten times or more. The chain carries TRBV9 and TRBJ2-4, with 10 bases identical to TRBD2. The germline gives CDR1 SGDLS, CDR2 YYNGEE. This CDR3 has 13 residues. The ends lost 0 bases at V and 11 bases at J; junction bases unmatched: 2. CDR3 bases: TGTGCCAGCAGCGTAGACCTAGCGGGAGTTCAGTACTTC. Translated: CASSVDLAGVQYF.

This clonotype was recorded at least ten times. The chain joins TRBV28 to TRBJ2-6; TRBD2 agrees at 7 bases. V trimming: 8 bases; J trimming: 5 bases; junction bases outside the gene matches: 15. The germline CDR1 and CDR2 sequences are MDHEN and SYDVKM. This CDR3 has 17 amino acids. The CDR3 nucleotides are TGTGCCAGCCGGGGGAGGGCGGGTTCCCTCTGGGCCAACGTCCTGACTTTC. Its translation is CASRGRAGSLWANVLTF. The full variable domain, with the rest looked up from reference TRBV28 and TRBJ2-6, is DVKVTQSSRYLVKRTGEKVFLECVQDMDHENMFWYRQDPGLGLRLIYFSYDVKMKEKGDIPEGYSVSREKKERFSLILESASTNQTSMYLCASRGRAGSLWANVLTFGAGSRLTVL.

This clonotype has a count of ten or more. The genes are TRBV20-1 and TRBJ2-2; 10 nucleotides agree with TRBD2. The CDR3 is 14 residues long. The germline CDR1 and CDR2 sequences are DFQATT and SNEGSKA (reference sequence). V lost 4 bases and J lost 6; bases outside the gene matches: 5. The CDR3 nucleotides read TGCAGTGCTACCCTAGCGGGAGAGGCCGGGGAGCTGTTTTTT. This translates into CSATLAGEAGELFF.

This clonotype was seen many times. The rearrangement links TRBV12-3 or TRBV12-4 to TRBJ2-7; 7 bases match TRBD1. The trim removed 4 bases at V and 2 bases at J, leaving 11 bases unmatched. The CDR3 sequence is 16 residues long. The CDR3 DNA reads as TGTGCCAGCAGTTACCAAATACGGGACAGCCCCTACGAGCAGTACTTC. This translates into CASSYQIRDSPYEQYF.

The rearrangement uses TRBV11-2 and TRBJ2-3; the D gene is possibly TRBD1 (6 bases). The CDR3 loop spans 12 amino acids. Germline CDR1 is SGHAT and CDR2 is FQNNGV. The V gene lost 5 bases and the J gene lost 7 bases, with 10 bases spanning the gap. The CDR3 loop is CASSGTGNTQYF. CDR3 bases: TGTGCCAGCAGCGGAACAGGGAATACGCAGTATTTT.

This clonotype was seen at least ten times. The rearrangement joins TRBV30 to TRBJ2-7; tentative D call: TRBD2 (6 bases). Germline loops: CDR1 GTSNPN, CDR2 SVGIG (reference sequence). The CDR3 covers 14 residues. The V end was cut by 4 bases, the J end by 0 bases, with 13 bases between. The CDR3 here is CAWMSGGTSYEQYF. The CDR3 nucleotides are TGTGCCTGGATGTCTGGGGGGACCTCCTACGAGCAGTACTTC.